Reported below is one T cell receptor beta chain. The CDR3 has 14 amino acids. Germline V gene sequence: CDR1 SGHDT, CDR2 YYEEEE. The V gene end was trimmed by 4 bases and the J gene end by 6 bases; junction bases not matched to a gene: 6. Extracted RNA was reverse transcribed into cDNA, the sequencing template. TCRdb keeps only in-frame clones here, not all; method: immunoSEQ multiplex PCR. This sample has around 8,000 clones, with around two thirds found just once. The data were taken from a study of CD8+ T cells in alopecia areata. Samples from alopecia areata patients were lesional scalp punch biopsies and peripheral blood.

Sequencing used skin, obtained at week 0. The origin of this receptor is a human donor with alopecia areata. The genes are TRBV5-6 and TRBJ1-1; 10 bases line up with TRBD1. The CDR3 nucleotides are TGTGCCAGCAGCCTCGACAGGGGGCGGGCTGAAGCTTTCTTT. Translation gives CASSLDRGRAEAFF.